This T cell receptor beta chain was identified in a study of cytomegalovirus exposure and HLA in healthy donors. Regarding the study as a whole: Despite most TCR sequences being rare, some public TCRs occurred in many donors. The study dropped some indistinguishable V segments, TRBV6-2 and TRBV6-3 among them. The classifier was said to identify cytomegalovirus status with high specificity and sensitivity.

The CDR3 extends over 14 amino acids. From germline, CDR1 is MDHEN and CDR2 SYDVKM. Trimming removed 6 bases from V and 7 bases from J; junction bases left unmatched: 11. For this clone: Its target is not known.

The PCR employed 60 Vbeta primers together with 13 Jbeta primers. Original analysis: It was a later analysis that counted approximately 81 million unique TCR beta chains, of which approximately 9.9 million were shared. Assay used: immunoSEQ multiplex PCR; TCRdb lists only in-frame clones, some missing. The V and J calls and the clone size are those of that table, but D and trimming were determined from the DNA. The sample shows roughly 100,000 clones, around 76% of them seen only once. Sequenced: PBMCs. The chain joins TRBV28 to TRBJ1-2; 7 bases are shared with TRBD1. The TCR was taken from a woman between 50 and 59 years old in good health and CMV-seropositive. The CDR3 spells CASSIGDRARGYTF. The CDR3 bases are TGTGCCAGCAGCATCGGTGACAGGGCCCGTGGCTACACCTTC.